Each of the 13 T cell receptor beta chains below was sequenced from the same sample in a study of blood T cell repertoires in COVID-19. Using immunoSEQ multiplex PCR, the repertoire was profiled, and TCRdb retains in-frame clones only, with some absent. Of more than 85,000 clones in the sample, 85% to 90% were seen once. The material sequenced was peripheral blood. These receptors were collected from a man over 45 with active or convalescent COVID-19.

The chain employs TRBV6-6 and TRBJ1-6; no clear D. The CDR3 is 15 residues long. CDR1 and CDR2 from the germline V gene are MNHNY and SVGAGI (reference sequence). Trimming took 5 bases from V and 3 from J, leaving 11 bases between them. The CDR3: CASSGVEGYNSPLHF. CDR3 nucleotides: TGTGCCAGCAGTGGGGTAGAGGGCTATAATTCACCCCTCCACTTT.

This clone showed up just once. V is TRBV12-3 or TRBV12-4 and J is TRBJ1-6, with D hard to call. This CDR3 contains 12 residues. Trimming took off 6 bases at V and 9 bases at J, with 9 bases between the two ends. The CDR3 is CASSSISSPLHF. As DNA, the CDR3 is TGTGCCAGCAGCTCTATCTCTTCACCCCTCCACTTT.

CDR3 in amino acids: CASRPPGTPSGANVLTF. For the CDR3, the DNA is TGTGCCAGCAGACCGCCGGGAACCCCCTCTGGGGCCAACGTCCTGACTTTC. This sequence joins TRBV2 and TRBJ2-6, with D possibly matching TRBD2 (5 bases). Germline V CDR1 and CDR2: SNHLY, FYNNEI. The CDR3 consists of 17 residues. Trimming removed 6 bases from V and 0 bases from J, with 15 bases in between.

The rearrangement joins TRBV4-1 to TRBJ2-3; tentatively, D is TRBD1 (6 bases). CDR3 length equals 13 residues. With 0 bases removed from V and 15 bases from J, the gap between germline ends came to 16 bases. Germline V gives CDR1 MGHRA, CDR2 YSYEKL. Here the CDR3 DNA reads TGCGCCAGCAGCCAAGATTCAGACAGGCCGGTTTATTTT. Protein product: CASSQDSDRPVYF.

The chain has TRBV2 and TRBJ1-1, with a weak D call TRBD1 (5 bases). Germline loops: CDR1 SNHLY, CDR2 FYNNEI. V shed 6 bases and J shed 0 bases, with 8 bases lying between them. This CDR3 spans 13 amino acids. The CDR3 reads CASRKGLNTEAFF. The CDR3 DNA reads TGTGCCAGCAGGAAGGGGTTGAACACTGAAGCTTTCTTT.

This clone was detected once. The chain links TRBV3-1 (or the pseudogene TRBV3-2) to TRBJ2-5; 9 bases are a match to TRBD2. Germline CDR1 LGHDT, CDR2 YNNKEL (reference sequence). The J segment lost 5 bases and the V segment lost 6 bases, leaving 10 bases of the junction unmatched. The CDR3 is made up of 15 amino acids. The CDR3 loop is CASSRQRTSVETQYF. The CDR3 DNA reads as TGTGCCAGCAGTCGTCAGCGGACTAGCGTGGAGACCCAGTACTTC.

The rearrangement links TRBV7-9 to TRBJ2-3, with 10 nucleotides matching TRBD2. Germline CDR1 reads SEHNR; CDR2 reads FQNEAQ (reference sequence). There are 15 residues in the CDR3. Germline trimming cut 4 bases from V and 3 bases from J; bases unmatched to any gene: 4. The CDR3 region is CASSWLAGVTDTQYF. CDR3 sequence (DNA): TGTGCCAGCAGCTGGCTAGCGGGGGTGACAGATACGCAGTATTTT.

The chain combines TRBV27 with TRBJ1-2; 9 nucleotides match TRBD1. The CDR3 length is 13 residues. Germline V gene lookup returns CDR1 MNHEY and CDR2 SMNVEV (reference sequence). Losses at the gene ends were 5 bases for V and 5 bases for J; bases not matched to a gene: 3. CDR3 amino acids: CASSTGQGYGYTF. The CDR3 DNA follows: TGTGCCAGCAGTACCGGACAGGGGTATGGCTACACCTTC.

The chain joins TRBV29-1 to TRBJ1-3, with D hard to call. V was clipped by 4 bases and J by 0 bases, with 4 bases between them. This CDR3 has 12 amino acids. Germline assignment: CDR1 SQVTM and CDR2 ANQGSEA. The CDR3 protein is CSVGYSGNTIYF. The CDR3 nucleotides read TGCAGCGTTGGCTACTCTGGAAACACCATATATTTT.

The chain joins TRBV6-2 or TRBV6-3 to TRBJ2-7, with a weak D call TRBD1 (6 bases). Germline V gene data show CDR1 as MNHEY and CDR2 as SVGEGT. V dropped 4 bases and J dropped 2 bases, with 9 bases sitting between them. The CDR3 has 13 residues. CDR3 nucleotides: TGTGCCAGCAGTTTATGGACAGCCTACGAGCAGTACTTC. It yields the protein CASSLWTAYEQYF.

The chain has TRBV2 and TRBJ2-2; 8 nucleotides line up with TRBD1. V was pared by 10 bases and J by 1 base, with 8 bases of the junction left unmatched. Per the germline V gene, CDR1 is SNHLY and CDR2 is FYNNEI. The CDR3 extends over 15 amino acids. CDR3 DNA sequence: TGTGCCACCCACGCGGGGACAGGGAACACCGGGGAGCTGTTTTTT. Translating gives CATHAGTGNTGELFF.

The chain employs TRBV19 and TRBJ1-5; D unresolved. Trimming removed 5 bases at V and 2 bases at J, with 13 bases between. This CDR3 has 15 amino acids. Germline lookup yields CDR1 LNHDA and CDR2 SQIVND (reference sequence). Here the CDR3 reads CASSLEGRGNQPQHF. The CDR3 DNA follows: TGTGCCAGTAGTCTCGAGGGTCGTGGCAATCAGCCCCAGCATTTT.

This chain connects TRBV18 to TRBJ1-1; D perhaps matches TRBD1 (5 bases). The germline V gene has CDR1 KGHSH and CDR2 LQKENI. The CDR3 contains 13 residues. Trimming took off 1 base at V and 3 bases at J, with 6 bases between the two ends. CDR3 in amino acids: CASSPLRDTEAFF. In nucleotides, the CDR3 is TGTGCCAGCTCACCACTCAGGGACACTGAAGCTTTCTTT.